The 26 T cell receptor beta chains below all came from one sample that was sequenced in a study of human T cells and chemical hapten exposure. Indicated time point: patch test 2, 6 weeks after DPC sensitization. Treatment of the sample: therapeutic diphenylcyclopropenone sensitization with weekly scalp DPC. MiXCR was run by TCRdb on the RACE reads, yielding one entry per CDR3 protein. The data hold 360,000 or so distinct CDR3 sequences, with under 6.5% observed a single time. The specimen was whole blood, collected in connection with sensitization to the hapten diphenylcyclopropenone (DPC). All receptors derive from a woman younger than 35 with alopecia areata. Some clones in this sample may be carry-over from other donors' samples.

The CDR3 sequence is CASSRPGTGVPGGYTF. DNA for the CDR3: TGTGCCAGCAGTCGCCCCGGGACAGGGGTCCCTGGTGGCTACACCTTC. This chain connects TRBV7-9 to TRBJ1-2; 10 bases align to TRBD1. The CDR3 has 16 amino acids. V shed 6 bases and J 7 bases; nucleotides not matched to a gene: 14. The germline CDR1 and CDR2 sequences are SEHNR and FQNEAQ (reference sequence).

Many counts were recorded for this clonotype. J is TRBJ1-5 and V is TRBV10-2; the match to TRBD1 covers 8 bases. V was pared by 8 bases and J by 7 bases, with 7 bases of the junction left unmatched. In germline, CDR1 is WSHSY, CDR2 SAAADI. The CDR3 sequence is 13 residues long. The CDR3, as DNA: TGCGCCAGCGGGCAGGGGGCAGGCCAGCCCCAGCATTTT. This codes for CASGQGAGQPQHF.

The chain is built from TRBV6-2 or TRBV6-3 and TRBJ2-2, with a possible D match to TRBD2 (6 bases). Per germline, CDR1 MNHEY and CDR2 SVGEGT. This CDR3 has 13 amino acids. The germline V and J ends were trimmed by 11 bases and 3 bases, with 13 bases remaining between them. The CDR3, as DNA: TGTGCCGGTGGAGGGGACCACACCGGGGAGCTGTTTTTT. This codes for CAGGGDHTGELFF.

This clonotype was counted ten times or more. CDR3 sequence: CASSPSGGEKLFF. The CDR3, as DNA: TGTGCCAGCTCCCCTTCGGGGGGAGAAAAACTGTTTTTT. The J gene is TRBJ1-4, the V gene TRBV18; tentative D call: TRBD1 (5 bases). The CDR3 length is 13 residues. The ends were cut back, 6 bases at V and 8 bases at J, with 13 bases in the middle. CDR1 and CDR2 (germline): KGHSH, LQKENI.

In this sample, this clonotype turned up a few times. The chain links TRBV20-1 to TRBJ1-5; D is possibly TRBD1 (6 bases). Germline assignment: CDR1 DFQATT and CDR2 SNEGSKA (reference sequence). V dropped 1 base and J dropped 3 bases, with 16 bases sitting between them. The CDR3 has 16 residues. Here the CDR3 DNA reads TGCAGTGCTAGAGGTCGGCAGGGGCATAACAATCAGCCCCAGCATTTT. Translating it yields CSARGRQGHNNQPQHF.

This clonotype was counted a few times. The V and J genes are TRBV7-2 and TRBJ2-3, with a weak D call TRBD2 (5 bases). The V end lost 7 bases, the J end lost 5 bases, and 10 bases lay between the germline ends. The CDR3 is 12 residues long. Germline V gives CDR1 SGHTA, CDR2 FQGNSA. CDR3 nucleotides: TGTGCCAGCAAACTCAGCGGAGATACGCAGTATTTT. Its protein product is CASKLSGDTQYF. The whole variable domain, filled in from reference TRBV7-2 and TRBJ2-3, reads GAGVSQSPSNKVTEKGKDVELRCDPISGHTALYWYRQSLGQGLEFLIYFQGNSAPDKSGLPSDRFSAERTGGSVSTLTIQRTQQEDSAVYLCASKLSGDTQYFGPGTRLTVL.

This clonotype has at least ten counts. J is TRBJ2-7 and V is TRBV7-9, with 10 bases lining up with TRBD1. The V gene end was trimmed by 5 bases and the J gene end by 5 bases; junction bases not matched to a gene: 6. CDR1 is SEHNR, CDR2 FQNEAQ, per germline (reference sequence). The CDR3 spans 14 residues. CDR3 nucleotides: TGTGCCAGCAGCCTCAGGGACAGGGGCCACGAGCAGTACTTC. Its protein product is CASSLRDRGHEQYF.

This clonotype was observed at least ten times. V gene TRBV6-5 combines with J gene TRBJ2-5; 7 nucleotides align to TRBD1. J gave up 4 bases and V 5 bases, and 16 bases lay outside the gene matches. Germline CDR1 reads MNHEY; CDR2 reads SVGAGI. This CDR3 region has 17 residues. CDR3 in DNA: TGTGCCAGCAGTGGACAGGAACCTCTTTCACGGCCAGAGACCCAGTACTTC. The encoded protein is CASSGQEPLSRPETQYF.

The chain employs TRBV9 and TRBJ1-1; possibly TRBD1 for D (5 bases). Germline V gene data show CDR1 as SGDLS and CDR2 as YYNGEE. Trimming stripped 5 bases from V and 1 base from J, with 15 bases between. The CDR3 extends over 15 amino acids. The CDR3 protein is CASSLRGNQNTEAFF. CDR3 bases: TGTGCCAGCAGTCTGAGGGGCAATCAGAACACTGAAGCTTTCTTT.

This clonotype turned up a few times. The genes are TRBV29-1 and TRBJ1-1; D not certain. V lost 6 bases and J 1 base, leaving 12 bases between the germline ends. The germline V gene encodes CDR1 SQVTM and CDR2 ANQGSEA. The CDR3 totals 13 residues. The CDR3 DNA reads TGCAGCGTCCAAAACCAAAAGAACACTGAAGCTTTCTTT. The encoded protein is CSVQNQKNTEAFF.

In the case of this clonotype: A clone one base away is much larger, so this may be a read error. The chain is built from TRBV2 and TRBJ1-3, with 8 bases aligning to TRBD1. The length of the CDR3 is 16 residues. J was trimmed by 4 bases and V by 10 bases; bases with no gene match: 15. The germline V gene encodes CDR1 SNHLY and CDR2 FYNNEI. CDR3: CANSSSPGGQGNTIYF. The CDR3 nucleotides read TGTGCCAACTCCTCATCCCCAGGGGGCCAAGGAAACACCATATATTTT.

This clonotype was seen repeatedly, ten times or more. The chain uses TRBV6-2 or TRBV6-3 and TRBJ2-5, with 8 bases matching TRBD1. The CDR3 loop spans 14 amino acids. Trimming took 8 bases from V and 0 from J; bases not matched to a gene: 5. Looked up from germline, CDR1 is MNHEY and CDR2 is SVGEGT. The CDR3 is CASAMDRDQETQYF. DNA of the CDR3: TGTGCCAGCGCTATGGACAGGGACCAAGAGACCCAGTACTTC.

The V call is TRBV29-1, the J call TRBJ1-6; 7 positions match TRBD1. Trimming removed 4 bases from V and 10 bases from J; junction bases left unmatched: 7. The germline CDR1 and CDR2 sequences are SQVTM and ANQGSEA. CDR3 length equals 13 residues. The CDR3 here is CSVATGLRSPLHF. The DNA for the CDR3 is TGCAGCGTTGCGACAGGGTTGCGATCACCCCTCCACTTT.

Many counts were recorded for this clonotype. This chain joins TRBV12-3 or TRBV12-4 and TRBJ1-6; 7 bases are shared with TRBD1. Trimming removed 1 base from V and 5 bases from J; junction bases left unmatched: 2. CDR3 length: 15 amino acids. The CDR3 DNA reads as TGTGCCAGCAGTTTAGAGGGACAGCATAATTCACCCCTCCACTTT. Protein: CASSLEGQHNSPLHF.

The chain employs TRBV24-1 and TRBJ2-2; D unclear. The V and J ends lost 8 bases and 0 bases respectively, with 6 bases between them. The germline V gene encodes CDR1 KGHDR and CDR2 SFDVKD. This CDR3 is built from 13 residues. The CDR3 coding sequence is TGTGCCACCACCGAGCCGAACACCGGGGAGCTGTTTTTT. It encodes CATTEPNTGELFF.

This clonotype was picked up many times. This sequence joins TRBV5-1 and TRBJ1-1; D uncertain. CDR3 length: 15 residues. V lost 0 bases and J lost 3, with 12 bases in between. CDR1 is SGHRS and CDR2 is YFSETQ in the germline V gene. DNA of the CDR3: TGCGCCAGCAGCTTGGGAACCGTGCCTTACACTGAAGCTTTCTTT. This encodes CASSLGTVPYTEAFF.

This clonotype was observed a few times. The CDR3 region is CAAGGAGNEQFF. CDR3 coding DNA: TGTGCCGCCGGGGGGGCGGGAAATGAGCAGTTCTTC. The chain combines TRBV19 with TRBJ2-1; 8 bases match TRBD2. This CDR3 comprises 12 residues. With V trimmed by 11 bases and J by 7 bases, 7 bases remained unmatched. The V gene's germline CDR1 is LNHDA and CDR2 SQIVND (reference sequence). Combining the CDR3 with reference TRBV19 and TRBJ2-1 gives the whole variable domain DGGITQSPKYLFRKEGQNVTLSCEQNLNHDAMYWYRQDPGQGLRLIYYSQIVNDFQKGDIAEGYSVSREKKESFPLTVTSAQKNPTAFYLCAAGGAGNEQFFGPGTRLTVL.

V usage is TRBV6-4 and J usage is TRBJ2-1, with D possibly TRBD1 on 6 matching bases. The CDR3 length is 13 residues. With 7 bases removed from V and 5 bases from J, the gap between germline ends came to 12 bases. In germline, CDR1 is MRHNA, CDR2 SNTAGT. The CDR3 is CASIHRANNEQFF. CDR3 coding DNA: TGTGCCAGCATTCACAGGGCCAACAATGAGCAGTTCTTC.

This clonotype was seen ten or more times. DNA of the CDR3: TGCGCCAGCAGCTCGGGAACACAGATGAACACTGAAGCTTTCTTT. Protein sequence: CASSSGTQMNTEAFF. The chain couples TRBV5-1 to TRBJ1-1; D gene unclear. This CDR3 contains 15 residues. V was pared by 3 bases and J by 0 bases, with 12 bases between. Germline V CDR1 and CDR2: SGHRS, YFSETQ.

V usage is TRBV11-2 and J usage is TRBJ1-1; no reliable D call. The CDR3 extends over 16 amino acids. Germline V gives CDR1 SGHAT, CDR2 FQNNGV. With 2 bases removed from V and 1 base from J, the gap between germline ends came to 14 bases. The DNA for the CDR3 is TGTGCCAGCAGCTTAAACGGAGACGGATCGAACACTGAAGCTTTCTTT. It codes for CASSLNGDGSNTEAFF.

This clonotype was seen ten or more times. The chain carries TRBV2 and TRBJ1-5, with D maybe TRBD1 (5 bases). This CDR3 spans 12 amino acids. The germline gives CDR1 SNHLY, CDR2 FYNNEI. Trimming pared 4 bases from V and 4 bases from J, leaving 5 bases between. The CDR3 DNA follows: TGTGCCAGCAGTGGGGGGAATCAGCCCCAGCATTTT. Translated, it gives CASSGGNQPQHF.

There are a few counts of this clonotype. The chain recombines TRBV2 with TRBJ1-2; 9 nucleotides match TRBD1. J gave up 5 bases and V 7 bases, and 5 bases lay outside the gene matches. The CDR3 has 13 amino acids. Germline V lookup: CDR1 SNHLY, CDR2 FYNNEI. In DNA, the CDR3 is TGTGCCAGCATAGGGGACAGGGCTTATGGCTACACCTTC. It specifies CASIGDRAYGYTF.

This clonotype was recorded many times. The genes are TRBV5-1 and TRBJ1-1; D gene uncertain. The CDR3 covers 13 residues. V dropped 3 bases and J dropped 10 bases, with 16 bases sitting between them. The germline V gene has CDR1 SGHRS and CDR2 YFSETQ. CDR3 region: CASSSTRGNGAFF. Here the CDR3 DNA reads TGCGCCAGCAGCTCGACTCGAGGGAATGGAGCTTTCTTT. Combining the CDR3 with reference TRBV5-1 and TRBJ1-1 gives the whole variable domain KAGVTQTPRYLIKTRGQQVTLSCSPISGHRSVSWYQQTPGQGLQFLFEYFSETQRNKGNFPGRFSGRQFSNSRSEMNVSTLELGDSALYLCASSSTRGNGAFFGQGTRLTVV.

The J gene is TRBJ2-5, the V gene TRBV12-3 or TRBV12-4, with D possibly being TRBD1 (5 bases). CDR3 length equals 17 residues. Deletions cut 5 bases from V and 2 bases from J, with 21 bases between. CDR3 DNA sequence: TGTGCCAGCAGTCACCCACTCGACAGAGACACACAAGAGACCCAGTACTTC. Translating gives CASSHPLDRDTQETQYF.

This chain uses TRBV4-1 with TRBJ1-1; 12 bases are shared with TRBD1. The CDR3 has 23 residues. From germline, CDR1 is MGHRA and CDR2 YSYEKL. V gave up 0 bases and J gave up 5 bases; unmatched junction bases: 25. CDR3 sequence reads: CASSQENGRDRGLLLPVVTEAFF. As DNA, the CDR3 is TGCGCCAGCAGCCAAGAGAACGGGAGGGACAGGGGGCTTTTGTTGCCTGTGGTGACTGAAGCTTTCTTT.

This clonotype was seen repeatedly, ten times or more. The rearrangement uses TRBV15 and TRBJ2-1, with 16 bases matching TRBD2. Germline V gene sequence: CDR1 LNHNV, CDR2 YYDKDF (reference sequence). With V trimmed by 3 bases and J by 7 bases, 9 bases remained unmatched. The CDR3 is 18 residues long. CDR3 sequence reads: CATSSPGTSGGVLNEQFF. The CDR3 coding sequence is TGTGCCACCAGCAGTCCCGGGACTAGCGGGGGGGTTCTGAATGAGCAGTTCTTC.